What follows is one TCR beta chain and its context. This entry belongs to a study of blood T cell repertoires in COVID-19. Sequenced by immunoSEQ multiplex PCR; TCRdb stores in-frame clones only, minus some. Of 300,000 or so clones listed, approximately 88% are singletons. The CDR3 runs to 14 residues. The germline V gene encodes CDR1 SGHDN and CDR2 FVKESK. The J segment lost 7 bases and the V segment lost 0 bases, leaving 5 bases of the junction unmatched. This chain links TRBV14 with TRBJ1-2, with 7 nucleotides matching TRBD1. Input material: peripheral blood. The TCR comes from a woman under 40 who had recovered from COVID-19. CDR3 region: CASSQDQGDRGYTF. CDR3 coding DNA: TGTGCCAGCAGCCAAGATCAGGGGGACCGTGGCTACACCTTC.